The present TCR beta chain was sequenced within a study of blood T cell repertoires in COVID-19. Across the whole study: Samples representing acute and convalescent COVID-19 were sourced from the United States, Italy and Spain. PBMCs, B-cell-depleted T cells, or T cells were the source of the cDNA or gDNA that made up the material.

This clone has only a few counts. Data came from immunoSEQ multiplex PCR; TCRdb stores just in-frame clones and leaves some out. The sample lists about 200,000 clones; roughly 85% were seen once. Input material: peripheral blood. This sequence originates from a woman older than 75 with acute or convalescent COVID-19.

This CDR3 is CASNGGSLNTGELFF. For the CDR3, the DNA is TGTGCCAGCAATGGAGGCTCCCTGAACACCGGGGAGCTGTTTTTT. The chain links TRBV2 to TRBJ2-2, with TRBD2 as a possible D gene (5 bases). CDR1 is SNHLY and CDR2 is FYNNEI in the germline V gene. The length of the CDR3 is 15 residues. Trimming stripped 7 bases from V and 1 base from J, with 13 bases between.